This T cell receptor beta chain was sequenced for a study of vaccination effects on CD4 cells after COVID-19. Study-wide background: All participants had two doses of either the BNT162b2 or mRNA-1273 vaccine. Sample donation by two convalescent patients took place 16 days and one week before vaccination.

Study findings and constraints: Marked clonal contraction was seen late after vaccination (in both infection- and vaccine-induced clones).

This clone has a handful of counts. As yet, its antigen is unknown. Method: immunoSEQ multiplex PCR; TCRdb's copy keeps in-frame clones and lacks some. The sample shows about 24,000 clones, less than 85% of them seen only once. Before sequencing took place, the ViraFEST assay used viral peptide pools to expand antigen-specific CD4+ T cells. Following a roughly 11-day culture, CD4+ T cells were purified. According to PCR results, the person was infected with SARS-CoV-2 between March and December 2020. Half-medium changes using IL-2 medium occurred on days 3 and 7. The V and J ends lost 8 bases and 0 bases respectively, with 10 bases between them. The CDR3 totals 13 residues. Germline lookup yields CDR1 MNHEY and CDR2 SVGAGI.

The sample here was CD4+ T cells from PBMCs cultured with SARS-CoV-2 spike peptides, taken before COVID-19 vaccination. The chain links TRBV6-5 to TRBJ1-1; a weak D match, TRBD1 (5 bases). This TCR was sampled from a human donor who had a prior SARS-CoV-2 infection. CDR3 DNA: TGTGCCAGCCGGATGGGGGTGAACACTGAAGCTTTCTTT. It specifies CASRMGVNTEAFF.